Listed below are T cell receptor beta chains from one sample, sequenced in a study of OX40 agonist ivuxolimab in advanced cancers. Assay: immunoSEQ multiplex PCR; the TCRdb copy retains only in-frame clones and omits some. Seen here are roughly 100,000 clones, around nine tenths observed once, and the top ten hold 1.5% to 2%. The specimen was CD4+ or CD8+ T cells sorted from blood, collected in a trial of the OX40 agonist ivuxolimab. The receptors derive from an adult with an advanced solid tumor such as melanoma, head and neck, liver or kidney cancer. CDR3s include the opening cysteine and the closing phenylalanine or tryptophan. D genes are given only for firm matches. Not all rows give a size; the values are once, few, many and, for expanded clones, a class.

clone_size j_call v_call d_call cdr3_nt cdr3_aa
. TRBJ2-4 TRBV10-1 TRBD2 TGCGCCAGCCCGGTGGGGGGGGAAACCAAAAACATTCAGTACTTC CASPVGGETKNIQYF
. TRBJ1-2 TRBV10-2 . TGCGCCAGCAGTGAGTCGGGCAGGGCCGGATATGGCTACACCTTC CASSESGRAGYGYTF
. TRBJ1-4 TRBV11-2 . TGTGCCAGCAGCTTAGATGAAAAACTGTTTTTT CASSLDEKLFF
. TRBJ2-6 TRBV7-8 TRBD1 TGTGCCAGCAGCTTCGGAACAGGGGTTGGGGCCAACGTCCTGACTTTC CASSFGTGVGANVLTF
. TRBJ2-7 TRBV7-2 . TGTGCCAGCAGCCAACCCGGGGCAGGGAACTACGAGCAGTACTTC CASSQPGAGNYEQYF
. TRBJ1-5 TRBV7-6 . TGTGCCAGCAGCTTAGCGGGCCCACAGGTGGGTCAGCCCCAGCATTTT CASSLAGPQVGQPQHF
. TRBJ2-1 TRBV13 . TGTGCCAGCAGCCGCCCGGGGCCTAATGAGCAGTTCTTC CASSRPGPNEQFF
. TRBJ1-1 TRBV12-5 . TGTGCTAGTGTCCTAGAATCGAAGGCTGAAGCTTTCTTT CASVLESKAEAFF
. TRBJ2-2 TRBV7-7 . TGTGCTAGCAGCCGAGGCGGGCAGGGCAAAGCCGGGGAGCTGTTTTTT CASSRGGQGKAGELFF
once TRBJ2-7 TRBV6-5 . TGTGCCAGCAGTTACATGGTCGGGAGTTCCTACGAGCAGTACTTC CASSYMVGSSYEQYF
. TRBJ2-4 TRBV7-3 TRBD2 TGTGCCAGCAGCTTAAGTGGGAGGGGAGGTCAAAAAAACATTCAGTACTTC CASSLSGRGGQKNIQYF
. TRBJ2-5 TRBV19 . TGTGCCAGTAGGGGGAGTATGGAGACCCAGTACTTC CASRGSMETQYF
. TRBJ1-5 TRBV7-9 TRBD1 TGTGCCAGCAGCCGACAGGGCAGCAATCAGCCCCAGCATTTT CASSRQGSNQPQHF
. TRBJ2-7 TRBV10-1 . TGCGCCAGCAGTGAGGATGCTGCGGGATCCTCGGGGGACCATTACGAGCAGTACTTC CASSEDAAGSSGDHYEQYF
. TRBJ2-1 TRBV6-4 . TGTGCCAGCAGTGAAGCCAGCTCCTACAATGAGCAGTTCTTC CASSEASSYNEQFF
. TRBJ1-5 TRBV19 . TGTGCCAGTAGTATCGTAGACAGTAACAATCAGCCCCAGCATTTT CASSIVDSNNQPQHF
. TRBJ1-5 TRBV7-2 TRBD1 TGTGCCAGCAGCCGGACAGGGGGCAGCAATCAGCCCCAGCATTTT CASSRTGGSNQPQHF
. TRBJ2-5 TRBV7-7 . TGTGCTAGCAGCTTAGGGGGGCAGCGCCAAGAGACCCAGTACTTC CASSLGGQRQETQYF
. TRBJ1-1 TRBV7-2 TRBD1 TGTGCCAGCAGCTCACAGGGGGTCCGTCCTGAAGCTTTCTTT CASSSQGVRPEAFF
. TRBJ1-1 TRBV27 TRBD1 TGTGCCAGCAGTCAAATAATCGGGACAGTCCTTAGGGCTTTCTTT CASSQIIGTVLRAFF
. TRBJ2-7 TRBV19 TRBD2 TGTGCCACTCGACTAGCGGGAGTGAACGAGCAGTACTTC CATRLAGVNEQYF
once TRBJ2-1 TRBV7-2 TRBD2 TGTGCCAGCAGCGCTGGACTAGCGGGAGCTTCCAATGAGCAGTTCTTC CASSAGLAGASNEQFF
once TRBJ2-5 TRBV4-1 . TGCGCCAGCAGCCAAGGAGTGTTTCAAGAGACCCAGTACTTC CASSQGVFQETQYF
. TRBJ2-2 TRBV6-4 TRBD1 TGTGCCAGCAGTCCACAGGGGGCGGCCGGGGAGCTGTTTTTT CASSPQGAAGELFF
. TRBJ2-5 TRBV5-6 . TGTGCCAGCAGCTCAGTAGAGACCCAGTACTTC CASSSVETQYF
. TRBJ1-6 TRBV28 . TGTGCCAGCAGTTTATACGGACGTGTGGAGTCACCCCTCCACTTT CASSLYGRVESPLHF
. TRBJ2-7 TRBV18 TRBD1 TGTGCCAGCTCACCACTGAGGGACAGAGCTTCCCGCGAGCAGTACTTC CASSPLRDRASREQYF
. TRBJ1-6 TRBV7-2 . TGTGCCAGCAGCTTAGGAGGCAGGTCGAATTCACCCCTCCACTTT CASSLGGRSNSPLHF
. TRBJ2-5 TRBV5-1 TRBD1 TGCGCCAGCAGCTCGGGACAGGCGGGTACCCAGTACTTC CASSSGQAGTQYF
. TRBJ2-4 TRBV30 . TGTGCCTGGAGTGTAGGGGGTTTTGCCAAAAACATTCAGTACTTC CAWSVGGFAKNIQYF
. TRBJ2-1 TRBV18 TRBD2 TGTGCCAGCTCATACAGACTAGCTGGAGGACCAAATGAGCAGTTCTTC CASSYRLAGGPNEQFF
. TRBJ2-7 TRBV12-5 TRBD2 TGTGCTAGTGCACCCCGGGAGGGGGACGAGCAGTACTTC CASAPREGDEQYF
. TRBJ2-5 TRBV7-2 TRBD2 TGTGCCAGCAGCAGTAGCGGGAGAGGAGAGACCCAGTACTTC CASSSSGRGETQYF
. TRBJ2-3 TRBV6-4 . TGTGCCAGCAGCCTACAGGGAATTAGCACAGATACGCAGTATTTT CASSLQGISTDTQYF
. TRBJ2-3 TRBV19 TRBD2 TGTGCCAGTAAAAATCGGGGACTAGCGGGATTAGATACGCAGTATTTT CASKNRGLAGLDTQYF
. TRBJ1-3 TRBV2 . TGTGCCAGCAGTGGAAACACCATATATTTT CASSGNTIYF
once TRBJ1-3 TRBV9 TRBD1 TGTGCCAGCAGCGTACGGACAGGGGGAAACACCATATATTTT CASSVRTGGNTIYF
. TRBJ1-6 TRBV7-2 TRBD1 TGTGCCAGCAGCAGACGACAGGGGTCCTATAATTCACCCCTCCACTTT CASSRRQGSYNSPLHF
. TRBJ1-5 TRBV2 . TGTGCCAGCAGCAGTAGAGATCAGCCCCAGCATTTT CASSSRDQPQHF
once TRBJ1-1 TRBV5-8 . TGTGCCAGCAGCTTAATGGAAAACACTGAAGCTTTCTTT CASSLMENTEAFF
. TRBJ2-2 TRBV14 . TGTGCCAGCAGCCAAGCGCGGGCCGGGGAGCTGTTTTTT CASSQARAGELFF
. TRBJ2-7 TRBV7-2 TRBD2 TGTGCCAGCACCCTAGCGGGTCGCTACGAGCAGTACTTC CASTLAGRYEQYF
. TRBJ1-4 TRBV10-1 . TGCGCCAGCACCGCCTTTTGGGCACCTAATGAAAAACTGTTTTTT CASTAFWAPNEKLFF
few TRBJ1-6 TRBV11-1 . TGTGCCAGCAGCGCCGACTATCGTAATTCACCCCTCCACTTT CASSADYRNSPLHF
. TRBJ2-2 TRBV6-1 . TGTGCCAGCAGAGTACAGGGCACCGGGGAGCTGTTTTTT CASRVQGTGELFF
. TRBJ1-1 TRBV6-1 TRBD1 TGTGCCAGCAGTGAAGCTGGACAGGGGGGCACTGAAGCTTTCTTT CASSEAGQGGTEAFF
once TRBJ2-3 TRBV7-2 . TGTGCCAGCAGCTCCCCAGGGATCGGAGATACGCAGTATTTT CASSSPGIGDTQYF
. TRBJ2-3 TRBV7-8 . TGTGCCAGCAGCTTGGAGCTTGGCACAGATACGCAGTATTTT CASSLELGTDTQYF
. TRBJ1-5 TRBV18 . TGTGCCAGCTCAGATGAATATAGCAATCAGCCCCAGCATTTT CASSDEYSNQPQHF